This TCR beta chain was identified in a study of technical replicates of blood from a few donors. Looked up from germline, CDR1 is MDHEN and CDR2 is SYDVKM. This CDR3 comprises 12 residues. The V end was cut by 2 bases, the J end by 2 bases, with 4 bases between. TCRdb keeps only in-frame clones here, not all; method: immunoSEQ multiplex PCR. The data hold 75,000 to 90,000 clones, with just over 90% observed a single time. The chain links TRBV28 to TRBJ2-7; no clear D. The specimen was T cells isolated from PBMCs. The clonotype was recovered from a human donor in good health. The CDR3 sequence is CASSLAAYEQYF. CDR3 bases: TGTGCCAGCAGTTTAGCGGCCTACGAGCAGTACTTC.